The clone carrying this T cell receptor beta chain has ten or more counts. This sample is drawn from a study of blood T cell repertoires in COVID-19. Study overall: Donors in the United States, Italy and Spain gave samples during acute or convalescent COVID-19. The analysed material was cDNA or gDNA that came from T cells, B-cell-depleted T cells, or PBMCs.

Seattle participants joined during active infection and were tracked over time. In the original processing: From reference gene primer amplification, estimates of nucleated cell counts were derived. Here immunoSEQ multiplex PCR was the method, and the copy in TCRdb shows in-frame clones only, minus some. From that table come the V and J calls and clone size; the DNA was used to work out D and trimming. The table lists around 210,000 clones, less than 85% of them singletons. The ends lost 4 bases at V and 3 bases at J; junction bases unmatched: 17. This CDR3 region has 19 residues. Germline CDR1 is SGHTA and CDR2 is FQGNSA.

Input material: peripheral blood. The chain is built from TRBV7-2 and TRBJ2-1, with 8 bases lining up with TRBD2. This TCR was sampled from a woman older than 75 with COVID-19, enrolled during active disease. The CDR3 DNA follows: TGTGCCAGCAGCTCACCATACCGATCAGCGGGGGAACACTACAATGAGCAGTTCTTC. Translated, it gives CASSSPYRSAGEHYNEQFF.